This is a list of T cell receptor beta chains from one sample in a study of tumor and adjacent non-tumor tissue in lung cancer. MiXCR, run by TCRdb on the multiplex PCR reads, gives a single entry per CDR3 protein. The sample has roughly 220,000 distinct CDR3 sequences; 71% are singletons. The sequenced sample was lung tumor tissue. These receptors originate from a man in his 60s with non-small cell lung cancer. Both conserved end residues are part of each CDR3. The order of the fields is clone size, D gene, J gene, V gene, CDR3 DNA, CDR3 protein. A D gene is named only where the DNA matches it firmly. A row's size may be missing; if present it is once, few, many or a size class.

.,.,TRBJ1-3,TRBV6-1,TGTGCCAGCGGTGAAGGTCCACCGGGCTCCATATATTTT,CASGEGPPGSIYF
once,.,TRBJ2-3,TRBV4-3,TGCGCCAGCAGCCAAGCCAGGGGAGGTACGCAGTATTTT,CASSQARGGTQYF
.,.,TRBJ1-1,TRBV4-1,TGCGCCAGCACCTCACCCCGGATAGGGGCTGAAGCTTTCTTT,CASTSPRIGAEAFF
.,TRBD1,TRBJ2-5,TRBV29-1,TGCAGCGTTGATTGGGTGAGACAGGGGACAGGAGAGACCCAGTACTTC,CSVDWVRQGTGETQYF
.,TRBD2,TRBJ2-1,TRBV11-1,TGTGCCGGCAGTGAATCTTATAGCGGGGGGGCCTACAAAGAGCAGTTCTTC,CAGSESYSGGAYKEQFF
.,TRBD1,TRBJ1-4,TRBV4-2,TGTGCCAGCAGCCAAGTACAGGGGGATAAACTGTTTTTT,CASSQVQGDKLFF
many,.,TRBJ2-1,TRBV6-5,TGTGCCAGCAGTTACTCCGGCAGGAGCTCCTACAATGAGCAGTTCTTC,CASSYSGRSSYNEQFF
.,.,TRBJ1-2,TRBV29-1,TGCAGCGTCCGAGGGGGACACGGGATCGGCTATACCTTC,CSVRGGHGIGYTF
.,TRBD1,TRBJ2-7,TRBV11-1,TGTTCCAGCGGCTTACCCGGGACAGGCCTTTACGAGCAGTACTTC,CSSGLPGTGLYEQYF
once,TRBD1,TRBJ2-3,TRBV11-2,TGTGCCAGCAGCCCCGGGACAGGGGTTTCAGATACGCAGTATTTT,CASSPGTGVSDTQYF
.,TRBD2,TRBJ2-3,TRBV20-1,TGCAGTGCTAGAGCAATAGCGGGGAAGACAGATACGCAGTATTTT,CSARAIAGKTDTQYF
few,.,TRBJ2-3,TRBV20-1,TGCAGTGCTAGGGGTGGGGTCACAGATACGCAGTATTTT,CSARGGVTDTQYF
.,.,TRBJ2-5,TRBV7-9,TGTGCCAGCAGCTTAGTAACGGGGGCCGGGACCCAGTACTTC,CASSLVTGAGTQYF
.,TRBD1,TRBJ1-1,TRBV6-5,TGTGCCATCAGGGGGCGATCCACTGAAGCTTTCTTT,CAIRGRSTEAFF
few,.,TRBJ2-7,TRBV20-1,TGCAGTGCTAGTCGCTCCAGGGGCTACGAGCAGTACTTC,CSASRSRGYEQYF
few,.,TRBJ1-4,TRBV20-1,TGCAGTGCTGTGGGGTCTGCTAATGAAAAACTGTTTTTT,CSAVGSANEKLFF
.,.,TRBJ2-5,TRBV11-2,TGTGCCAGCAGCCCAGCGACGGACCATGAGACCAAGTACTTC,CASSPATDHETKYF
many,.,TRBJ2-3,TRBV12-3/TRBV12-4,TGTGCCAGCGGTGGGGCGGGGGCCACAGATACGCAGTATTTT,CASGGAGATDTQYF